The 9 T cell receptor beta chains reported below all come from one sample, sequenced in a study of blood T cell repertoires in COVID-19. Using immunoSEQ multiplex PCR, the repertoire was profiled, and TCRdb retains in-frame clones only, with some absent. The table includes about 94,000 clones, 80% to 85% detected once. Specimen: peripheral blood. Source of these receptors: a man aged 60-69 years with acute or convalescent COVID-19.

The chain uses TRBV11-2 and TRBJ1-6; 8 bases are shared with TRBD1. Per germline, CDR1 SGHAT and CDR2 FQNNGV. This CDR3 contains 16 residues. V lost 5 bases and J lost 11; bases outside the gene matches: 14. Written as DNA, the CDR3 is TGTGCCAGCAGCCCACGGCTGTCGGCAGGGGGCACACCCCTCCACTTT. It is translated as CASSPRLSAGGTPLHF.

The genes are TRBV19 and TRBJ1-4, with TRBD1 matching 10 bases. From germline, CDR1 is LNHDA and CDR2 SQIVND (reference sequence). This CDR3 comprises 14 residues. With 10 bases clipped from V and 8 bases from J, the junction kept 10 bases outside the gene matches. CDR3 sequence: CATRTGGTTEKLFF. CDR3 coding DNA: TGTGCCACCCGGACAGGGGGTACCACCGAAAAACTGTTTTTT.

As regards this clone: Other nucleotide sequences from this sample produce the same CDR3. V gene TRBV24-1 combines with J gene TRBJ2-2; TRBD1 matches 10 bases. Per germline, CDR1 KGHDR and CDR2 SFDVKD. With V trimmed by 0 bases and J by 3 bases, 0 bases remained unmatched. The CDR3 is 16 amino acids. The CDR3: CATSDLGQGDTGELFF. The DNA for the CDR3 is TGTGCCACCAGTGATTTGGGACAGGGGGACACCGGGGAGCTGTTTTTT.

The chain recombines TRBV6-2 or TRBV6-3 with TRBJ1-5; a weak D match, TRBD1 (6 bases). This CDR3 contains 13 residues. V was shortened by 3 bases and J by 7 bases, with 10 bases between the two germline ends. Germline loops: CDR1 MNHEY, CDR2 SVGEGT. This CDR3 is CASSYYRDQPQHF. The CDR3 DNA reads TGTGCCAGCAGTTATTACAGGGACCAGCCCCAGCATTTT.

This clone was detected only once. The genes are TRBV13 and TRBJ1-1; 8 bases are a match to TRBD1. Germline V gene data show CDR1 as PRHDT and CDR2 as FYEKMQ (reference sequence). This CDR3 comprises 14 residues. Trimming at V came to 9 bases and at J to 4 bases, leaving 10 bases not matched to a gene. CDR3 region: CASFHRGGVTEAFF. The CDR3 nucleotides are TGTGCCAGTTTCCACAGGGGGGGAGTCACTGAAGCTTTCTTT.

In its sample, this clone was seen once. The J gene is TRBJ2-5, the V gene TRBV6-5; weak D call: TRBD1 (6 bases). Germline V lookup: CDR1 MNHEY, CDR2 SVGAGI. This CDR3 is 13 amino acids long. V lost 6 bases and J lost 3, with 11 bases in between. The CDR3 coding sequence is TGTGCCAGCAGCCGACCAGGGGAAGAGACCCAGTACTTC. Its protein is CASSRPGEETQYF.

The chain is built from TRBV18 and TRBJ2-7; D may be TRBD1 (6 bases). CDR3 length equals 14 residues. With 0 bases removed from V and 7 bases from J, the gap between germline ends came to 13 bases. Germline V gene sequence: CDR1 KGHSH, CDR2 LQKENI. The CDR3 protein is CASSPPYAGEEQYF. The CDR3, as DNA: TGTGCCAGCTCACCACCGTACGCAGGGGAGGAGCAGTACTTC. Filled out from reference TRBV18 and TRBJ2-7, the complete variable domain reads NAGVMQNPRHLVRRRGQEARLRCSPMKGHSHVYWYRQLPEEGLKFMVYLQKENIIDESGMPKERFSAEFPKEGPSILRIQQVVRGDSAAYFCASSPPYAGEEQYFGPGTRLTVT.

The V call is TRBV12-3 or TRBV12-4, the J call TRBJ2-3; TRBD1 aligns across 8 bases. The CDR3 spans 13 residues. The J segment lost 2 bases and the V segment lost 8 bases, leaving 3 bases of the junction unmatched. The CDR3 nucleotides are TGTGCCAGCCGGGACAGGTACACAGATACGCAGTATTTT. It encodes CASRDRYTDTQYF.

DNA for the CDR3: TGTGCCAGCAGCTTGGGACAGCAGTATCCCTACGAGCAGTACTTC. This codes for CASSLGQQYPYEQYF. V usage is TRBV7-6 and J usage is TRBJ2-7; 7 nucleotides line up with TRBD1. Germline CDR1 and CDR2: SGHVS and FNYEAQ. The CDR3 covers 15 residues. V dropped 3 bases and J dropped 2; count of bases not matched to a gene: 7.